Sequencing of this T cell receptor beta chain was carried out in a study of memory CD4+ T cells and cytomegalovirus serostatus. V was cut by 1 base and J by 0 bases, with 13 bases left in between. The V gene's germline CDR1 is SGHTA and CDR2 FQGNSA. The CDR3 runs to 17 residues. Assay: immunoSEQ multiplex PCR; the TCRdb copy retains only in-frame clones and omits some. The sample records tens of thousands of clones, around 83% being singletons. Single viable CD3+CD4+CD8-CD45RO+ cells were sorted as the memory CD4+ T cells. The rearrangement joins TRBV7-2 to TRBJ1-3, with D unclear. The receptor comes from an adult in good health and CMV-seropositive. The source material was memory CD4+ T cells from blood. The CDR3 region is CASSLVGTPHSGNTIYF. The DNA for the CDR3 is TGTGCCAGCAGCTTAGTCGGCACCCCCCACTCTGGAAACACCATATATTTT.